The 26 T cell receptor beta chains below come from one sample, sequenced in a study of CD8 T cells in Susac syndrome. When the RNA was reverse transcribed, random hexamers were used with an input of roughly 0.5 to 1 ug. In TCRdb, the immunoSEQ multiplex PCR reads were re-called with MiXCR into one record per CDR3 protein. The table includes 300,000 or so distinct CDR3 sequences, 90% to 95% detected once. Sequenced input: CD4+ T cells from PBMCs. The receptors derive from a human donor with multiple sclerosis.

The CDR3 sequence is CASSIIPGTQETQYF. DNA of the CDR3: TGCGCCAGCAGCATTATACCCGGGACTCAAGAGACCCAGTACTTC. The chain uses TRBV5-1 and TRBJ2-5; weak D call: TRBD2 (6 bases). This CDR3 spans 15 amino acids. Germline lookup yields CDR1 SGHRS and CDR2 YFSETQ. V was pared by 4 bases and J by 2 bases, with 15 bases between.

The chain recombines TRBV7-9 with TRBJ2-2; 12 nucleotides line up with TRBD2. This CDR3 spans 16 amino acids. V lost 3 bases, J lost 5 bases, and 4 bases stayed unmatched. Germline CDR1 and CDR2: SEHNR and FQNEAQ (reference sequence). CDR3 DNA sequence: TGTGCCAGCAGCTTGACACTAGCGGGAGGTACCGGGGAGCTGTTTTTT. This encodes CASSLTLAGGTGELFF. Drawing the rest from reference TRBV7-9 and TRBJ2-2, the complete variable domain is DTGVSQNPRHKITKRGQNVTFRCDPISEHNRLYWYRQTLGQGPEFLTYFQNEAQLEKSRLLSDRFSAERPKGSFSTLEIQRTEQGDSAMYLCASSLTLAGGTGELFFGEGSRLTVL.

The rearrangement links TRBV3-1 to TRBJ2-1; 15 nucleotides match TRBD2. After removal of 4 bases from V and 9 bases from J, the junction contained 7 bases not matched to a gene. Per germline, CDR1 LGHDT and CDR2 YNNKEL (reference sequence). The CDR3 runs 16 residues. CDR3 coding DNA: TGTGCCAGCAGCCGCTCCGGACTAGCGGGGGGGCGTGAGCAGTTCTTC. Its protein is CASSRSGLAGGREQFF.

CDR3 coding DNA: TGTGCCATCCGTTCGGATGAGCAGTTCTTC. Its protein product is CAIRSDEQFF. The chain combines TRBV12-3 or TRBV12-4 with TRBJ2-1; D is ambiguous. The CDR3 is 10 residues long. Trimming took 10 bases from V and 8 from J, leaving 9 bases between them.

CDR3 bases: TGTGCGGTACGACAGGACTCAACTAATGAAAAACTGTTTTTT. Amino acid sequence: CAVRQDSTNEKLFF. The chain carries TRBV7-9 and TRBJ1-4; TRBD1 might be the D (6 bases). Germline assignment: CDR1 SEHNR and CDR2 FQNEAQ (reference sequence). The CDR3 covers 14 residues.

The CDR3 sequence is CASSLVVTSGGRNTQYF. The CDR3 nucleotides are TGTGCCAGCAGCTTAGTGGTGACTAGCGGGGGTCGGAATACGCAGTATTTT. This chain links TRBV11-1 with TRBJ2-3, with TRBD2 matching 12 bases. Germline V gene sequence: CDR1 SGHAT, CDR2 FQDESV (reference sequence). CDR3 length: 17 amino acids. Trimming cost V 1 base and J 7 bases; bases outside gene matches: 9.

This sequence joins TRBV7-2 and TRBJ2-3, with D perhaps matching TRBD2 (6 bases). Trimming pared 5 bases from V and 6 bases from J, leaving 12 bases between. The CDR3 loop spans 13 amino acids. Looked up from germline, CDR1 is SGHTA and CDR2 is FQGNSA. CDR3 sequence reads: CASSKTSGDTQYF. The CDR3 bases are TGTGCCAGCAGCAAAACAAGCGGGGATACGCAGTATTTT. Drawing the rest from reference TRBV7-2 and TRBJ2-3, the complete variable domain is GAGVSQSPSNKVTEKGKDVELRCDPISGHTALYWYRQSLGQGLEFLIYFQGNSAPDKSGLPSDRFSAERTGGSVSTLTIQRTQQEDSAVYLCASSKTSGDTQYFGPGTRLTVL.

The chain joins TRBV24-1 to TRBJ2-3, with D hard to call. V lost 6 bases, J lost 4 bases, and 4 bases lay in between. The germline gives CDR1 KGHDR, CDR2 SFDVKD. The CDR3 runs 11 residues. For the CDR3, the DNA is TGTGCCACCAGTTCCGCAGATACGCAGTATTTT. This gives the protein CATSSADTQYF.

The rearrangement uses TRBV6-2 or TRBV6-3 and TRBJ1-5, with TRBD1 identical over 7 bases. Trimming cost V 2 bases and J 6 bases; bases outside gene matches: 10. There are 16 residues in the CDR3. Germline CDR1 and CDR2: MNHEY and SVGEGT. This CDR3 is CASSYGLQGVLQPQHF. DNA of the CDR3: TGTGCCAGCAGTTACGGTCTCCAGGGGGTTCTTCAGCCCCAGCATTTT.

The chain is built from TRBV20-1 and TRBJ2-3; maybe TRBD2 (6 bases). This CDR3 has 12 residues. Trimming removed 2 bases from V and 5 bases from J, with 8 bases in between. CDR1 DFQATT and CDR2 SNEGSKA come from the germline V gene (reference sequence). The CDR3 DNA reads TGCAGTGCTAGACCGGAGGGAGATACGCAGTATTTT. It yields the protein CSARPEGDTQYF.

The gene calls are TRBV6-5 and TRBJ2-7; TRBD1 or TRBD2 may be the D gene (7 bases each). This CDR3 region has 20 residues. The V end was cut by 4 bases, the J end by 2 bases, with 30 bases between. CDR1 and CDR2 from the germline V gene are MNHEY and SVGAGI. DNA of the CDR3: TGTGCCAGCAGTTCTCGCAGCCCTACAGGGGAGGGAATAGTCCCCTACGAGCAGTACTTC. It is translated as CASSSRSPTGEGIVPYEQYF.

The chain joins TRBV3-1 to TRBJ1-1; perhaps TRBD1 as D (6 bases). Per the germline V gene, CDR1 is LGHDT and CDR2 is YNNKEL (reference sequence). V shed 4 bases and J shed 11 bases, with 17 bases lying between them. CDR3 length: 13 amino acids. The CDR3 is CASSPGQTRRAFF. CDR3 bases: TGTGCCAGCAGCCCCGGACAGACTCGGCGGGCTTTCTTT. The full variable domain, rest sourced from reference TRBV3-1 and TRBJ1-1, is DTAVSQTPKYLVTQMGNDKSIKCEQNLGHDTMYWYKQDSKKFLKIMFSYNNKELIINETVPNRFSPKSPDKAHLNLHINSLELGDSAVYFCASSPGQTRRAFFGQGTRLTVV.

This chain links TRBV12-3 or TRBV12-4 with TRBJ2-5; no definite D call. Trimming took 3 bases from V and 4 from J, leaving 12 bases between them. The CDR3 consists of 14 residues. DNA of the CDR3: TGTGCCAGCAGTTTGTGGCAGAAGGGAGAGACCCAGTACTTC. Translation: CASSLWQKGETQYF.

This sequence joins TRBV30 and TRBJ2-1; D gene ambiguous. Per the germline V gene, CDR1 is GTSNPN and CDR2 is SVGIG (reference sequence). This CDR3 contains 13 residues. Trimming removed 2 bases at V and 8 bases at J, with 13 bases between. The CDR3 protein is CAWSPTRAHEQFF. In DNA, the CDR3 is TGTGCCTGGAGTCCGACCCGAGCCCATGAGCAGTTCTTC.

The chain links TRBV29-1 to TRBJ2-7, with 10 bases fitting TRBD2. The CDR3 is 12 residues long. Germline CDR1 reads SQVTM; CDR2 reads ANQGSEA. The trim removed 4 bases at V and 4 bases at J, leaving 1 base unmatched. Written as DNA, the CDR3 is TGCAGCGTTGTGGGACTAGCGTACGAGCAGTACTTC. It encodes CSVVGLAYEQYF.

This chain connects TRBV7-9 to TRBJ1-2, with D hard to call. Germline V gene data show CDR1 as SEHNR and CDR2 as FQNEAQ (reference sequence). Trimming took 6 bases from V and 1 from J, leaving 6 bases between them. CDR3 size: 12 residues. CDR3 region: CASRLSNYGYTF. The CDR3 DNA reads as TGTGCCAGCAGACTAAGTAACTATGGCTACACCTTC.

The CDR3 region has the DNA TGCGCCAGCAGTCGAGCCAGTGATGGTAGGGGCACTGAAGCTTTCTTT. Protein sequence: CASSRASDGRGTEAFF. The chain couples TRBV23-1 to TRBJ1-1; possible D gene TRBD1, 5 bases. TRBV23-1 is treated as an ORF (open reading frame) with a function not yet certain. The CDR3 is 16 amino acids. The ends were cut back, 4 bases at V and 4 bases at J, with 19 bases in the middle.

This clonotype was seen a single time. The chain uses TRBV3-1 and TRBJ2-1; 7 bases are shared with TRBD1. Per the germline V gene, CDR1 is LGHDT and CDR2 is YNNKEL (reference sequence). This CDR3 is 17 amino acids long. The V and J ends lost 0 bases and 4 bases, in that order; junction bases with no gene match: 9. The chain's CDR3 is CASSQDLGGTSYNEQFF. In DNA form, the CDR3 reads TGTGCCAGCAGCCAAGATCTAGGGGGCACCTCTTACAATGAGCAGTTCTTC.

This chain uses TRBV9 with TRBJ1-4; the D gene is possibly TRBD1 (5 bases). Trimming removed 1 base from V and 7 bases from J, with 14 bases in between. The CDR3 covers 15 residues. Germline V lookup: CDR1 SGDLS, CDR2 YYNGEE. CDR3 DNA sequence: TGTGCCAGCAGCGTAACAACAGGCATCACTGAAAAACTGTTTTTT. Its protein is CASSVTTGITEKLFF.

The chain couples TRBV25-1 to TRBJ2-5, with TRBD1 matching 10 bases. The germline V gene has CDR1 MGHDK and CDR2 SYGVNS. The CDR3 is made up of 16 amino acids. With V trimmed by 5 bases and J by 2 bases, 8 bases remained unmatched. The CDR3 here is CASSNSWTGGQETQYF. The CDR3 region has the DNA TGTGCCAGCAGTAATTCCTGGACAGGGGGGCAAGAGACCCAGTACTTC.

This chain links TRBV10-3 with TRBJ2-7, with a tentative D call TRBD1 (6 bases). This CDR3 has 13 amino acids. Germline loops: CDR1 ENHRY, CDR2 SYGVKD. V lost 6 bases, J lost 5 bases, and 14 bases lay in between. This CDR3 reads CAISQTGSDEQYF. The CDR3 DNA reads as TGTGCCATCAGCCAAACAGGGTCCGACGAGCAGTACTTC.

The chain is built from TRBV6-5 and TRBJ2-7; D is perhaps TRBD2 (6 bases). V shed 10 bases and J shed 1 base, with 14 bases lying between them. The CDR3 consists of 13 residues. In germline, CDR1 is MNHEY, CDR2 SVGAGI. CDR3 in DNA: TGTGCCACGCGTGAGGAGGGTTCCTACGAGCAGTACTTC. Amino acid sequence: CATREEGSYEQYF.

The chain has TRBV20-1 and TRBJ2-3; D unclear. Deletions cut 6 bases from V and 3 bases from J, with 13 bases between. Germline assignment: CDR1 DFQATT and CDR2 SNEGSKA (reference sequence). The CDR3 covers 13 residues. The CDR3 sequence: CSALFRVTDTQYF. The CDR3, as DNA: TGCAGTGCCCTGTTTCGGGTGACAGATACGCAGTATTTT.

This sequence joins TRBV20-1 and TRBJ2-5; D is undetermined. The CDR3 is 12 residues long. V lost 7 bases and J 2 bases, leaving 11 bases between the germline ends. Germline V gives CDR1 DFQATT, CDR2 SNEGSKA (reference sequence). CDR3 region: CSGMGPQETQYF. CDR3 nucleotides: TGCAGTGGGATGGGCCCACAAGAGACCCAGTACTTC.

The CDR3: CATSRADRGIPQPQHF. The CDR3 nucleotides read TGTGCCACCAGCAGAGCTGACAGGGGGATTCCACAGCCCCAGCATTTT. The V gene is TRBV15, the J gene TRBJ1-5; 9 nucleotides line up with TRBD1. The CDR3 sequence is 16 residues long. J gave up 7 bases and V 1 base, and 8 bases lay outside the gene matches. From germline, CDR1 is LNHNV and CDR2 YYDKDF (reference sequence).

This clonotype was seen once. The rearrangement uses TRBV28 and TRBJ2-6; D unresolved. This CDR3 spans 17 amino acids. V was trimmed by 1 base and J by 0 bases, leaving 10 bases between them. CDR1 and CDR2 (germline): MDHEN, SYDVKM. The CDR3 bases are TGTGCCAGCAGTTTATCCCTGGCGCTCTCTGGGGCCAACGTCCTGACTTTC. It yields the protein CASSLSLALSGANVLTF.